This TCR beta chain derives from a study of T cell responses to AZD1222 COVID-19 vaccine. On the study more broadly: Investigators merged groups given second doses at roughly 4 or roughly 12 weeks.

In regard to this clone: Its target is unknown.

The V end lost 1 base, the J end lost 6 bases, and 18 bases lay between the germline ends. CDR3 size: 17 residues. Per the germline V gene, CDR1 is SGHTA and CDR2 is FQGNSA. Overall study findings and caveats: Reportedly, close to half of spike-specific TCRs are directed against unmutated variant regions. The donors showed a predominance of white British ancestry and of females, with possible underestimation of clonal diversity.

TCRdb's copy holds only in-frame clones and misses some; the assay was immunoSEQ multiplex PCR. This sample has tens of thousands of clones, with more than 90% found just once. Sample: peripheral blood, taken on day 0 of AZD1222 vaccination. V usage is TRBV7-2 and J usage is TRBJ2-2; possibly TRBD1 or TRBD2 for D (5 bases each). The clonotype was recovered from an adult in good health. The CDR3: CASSLVGTPRSSGELFF. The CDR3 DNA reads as TGTGCCAGCAGCTTAGTTGGGACCCCGAGGTCCTCCGGGGAGCTGTTTTTT.